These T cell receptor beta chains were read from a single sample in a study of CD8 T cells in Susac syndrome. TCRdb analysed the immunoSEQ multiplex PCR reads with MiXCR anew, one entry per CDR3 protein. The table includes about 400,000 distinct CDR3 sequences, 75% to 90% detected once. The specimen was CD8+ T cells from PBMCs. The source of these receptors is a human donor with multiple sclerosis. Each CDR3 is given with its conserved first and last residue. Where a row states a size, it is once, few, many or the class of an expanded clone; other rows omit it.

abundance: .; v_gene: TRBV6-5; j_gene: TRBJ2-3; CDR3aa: CASSRTSGSLDTQYF
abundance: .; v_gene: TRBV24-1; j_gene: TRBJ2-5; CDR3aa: CATSDPGTSGSYQYF
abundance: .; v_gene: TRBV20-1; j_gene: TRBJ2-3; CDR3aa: CSAREWLAATDTQYF
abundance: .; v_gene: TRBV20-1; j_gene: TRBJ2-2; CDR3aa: CSARLRGATNTGELFF
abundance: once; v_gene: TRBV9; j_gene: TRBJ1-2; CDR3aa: CASSVEDREGYGYTF
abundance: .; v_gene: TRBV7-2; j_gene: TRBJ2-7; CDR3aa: CASSLSRLAGDEQYF
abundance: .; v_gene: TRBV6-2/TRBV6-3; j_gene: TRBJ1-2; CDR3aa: CASSYVGQGDYGYTF
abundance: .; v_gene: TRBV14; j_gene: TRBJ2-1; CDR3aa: CASSQDLGDGAYNEQFF
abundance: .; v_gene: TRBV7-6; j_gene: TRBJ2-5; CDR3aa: CASSPGQGARETQYF
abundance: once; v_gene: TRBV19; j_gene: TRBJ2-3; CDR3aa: CATIPGNRGTDTQYF
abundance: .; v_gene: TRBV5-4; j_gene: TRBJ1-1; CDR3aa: CASSFTGKTEAFF
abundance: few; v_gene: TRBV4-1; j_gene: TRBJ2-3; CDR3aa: CASSQVLAGGTDTQYF
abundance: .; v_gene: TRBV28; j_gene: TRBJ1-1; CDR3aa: CASSPEGPIGDTEAFF
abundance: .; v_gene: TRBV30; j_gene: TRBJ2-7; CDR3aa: CAWSVGLAYEQYF
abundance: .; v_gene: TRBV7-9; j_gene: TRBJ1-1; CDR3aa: CASSTGGVESEAFF
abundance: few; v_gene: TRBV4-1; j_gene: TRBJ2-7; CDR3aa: CASSQGLAGDEQYF
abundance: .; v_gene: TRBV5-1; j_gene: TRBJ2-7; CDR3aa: CASSLALAGAPYEQYF
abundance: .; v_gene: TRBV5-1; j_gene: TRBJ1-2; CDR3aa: CASSLGFIQGNNYGYTF
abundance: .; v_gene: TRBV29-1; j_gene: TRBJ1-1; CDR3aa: CSVSSINRGSEAFF
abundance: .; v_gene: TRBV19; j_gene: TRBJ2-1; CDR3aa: CASSTHEEGSYNEQFF
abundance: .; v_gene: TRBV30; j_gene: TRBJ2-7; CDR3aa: CACFPNNLKEQYF
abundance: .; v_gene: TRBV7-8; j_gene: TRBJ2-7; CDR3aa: CASSLGRTGISYEQYF
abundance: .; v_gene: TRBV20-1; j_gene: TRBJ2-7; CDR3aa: CSAHWGVGEQYF
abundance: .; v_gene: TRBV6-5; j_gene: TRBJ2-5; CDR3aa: CASQTGPQETQYF
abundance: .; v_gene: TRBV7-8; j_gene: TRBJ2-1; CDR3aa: CASSLLGLLAGRGEQFF
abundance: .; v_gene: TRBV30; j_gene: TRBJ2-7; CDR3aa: CARDQGSSYEQYF
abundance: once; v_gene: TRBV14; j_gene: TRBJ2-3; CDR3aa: CASSQDRVGSGTDTQYF
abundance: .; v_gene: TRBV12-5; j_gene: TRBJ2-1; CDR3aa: CASGPPGNNEQFF
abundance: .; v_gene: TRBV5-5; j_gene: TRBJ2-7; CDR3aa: CASSPFLADEQYF
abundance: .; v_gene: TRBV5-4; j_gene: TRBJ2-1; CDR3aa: CASSSLAGEFDEQFF
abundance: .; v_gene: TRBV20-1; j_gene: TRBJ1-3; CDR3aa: CSARDREVSIYF
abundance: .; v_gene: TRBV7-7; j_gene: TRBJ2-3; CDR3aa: CASSQSGGWDTQYF
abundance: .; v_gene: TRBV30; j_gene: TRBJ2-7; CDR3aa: CAWAMYTGDEQYF
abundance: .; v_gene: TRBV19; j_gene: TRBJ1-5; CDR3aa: CASSDRDRAPQPQHF
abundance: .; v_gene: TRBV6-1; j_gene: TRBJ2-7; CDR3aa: CASRGPGLAYEQYF
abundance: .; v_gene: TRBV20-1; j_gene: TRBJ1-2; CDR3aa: CSVEGVGRGYTF
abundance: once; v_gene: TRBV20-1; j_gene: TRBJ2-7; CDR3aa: CSARDGEEQYF
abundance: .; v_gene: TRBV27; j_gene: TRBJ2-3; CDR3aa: CASTKDRLSTDTQYF
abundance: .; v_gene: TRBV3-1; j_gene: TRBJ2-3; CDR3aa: CASSFIADTQYF
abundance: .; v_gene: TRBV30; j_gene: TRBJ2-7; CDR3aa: CAWSSAGTGDFYEQYF
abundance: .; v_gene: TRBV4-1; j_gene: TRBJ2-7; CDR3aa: CASSLGQNSYEQYF
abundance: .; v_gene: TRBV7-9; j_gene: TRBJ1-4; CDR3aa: CASSLGFGEIGEKLFF
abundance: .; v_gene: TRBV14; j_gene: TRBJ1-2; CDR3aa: CASSQDRGGAGYGYTF
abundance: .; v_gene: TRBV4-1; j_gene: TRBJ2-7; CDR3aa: CASSQDHSDRGSYEQYF
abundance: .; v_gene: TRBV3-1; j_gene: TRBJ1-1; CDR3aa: CASSYSDATEGNTEAFF
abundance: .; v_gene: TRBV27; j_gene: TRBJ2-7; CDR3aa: CASSLQGPYEQYF
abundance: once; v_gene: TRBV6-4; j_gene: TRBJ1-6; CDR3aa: CASSDASTGNSPLHF
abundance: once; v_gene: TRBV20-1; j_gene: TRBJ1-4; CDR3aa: CSARMIRAGEKLFF
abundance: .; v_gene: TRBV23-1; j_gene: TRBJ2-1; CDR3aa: CASTPWTSGMEHEQFF
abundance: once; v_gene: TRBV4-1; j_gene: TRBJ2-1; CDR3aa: CASSRWRDRGGGNEQFF
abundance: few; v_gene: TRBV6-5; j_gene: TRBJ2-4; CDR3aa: CASSYFREVNIQYF
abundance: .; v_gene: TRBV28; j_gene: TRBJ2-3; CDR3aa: CASSLTGSHADTQYF
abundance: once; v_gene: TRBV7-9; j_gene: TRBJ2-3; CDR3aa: CASSPRGGRHTDTQYF
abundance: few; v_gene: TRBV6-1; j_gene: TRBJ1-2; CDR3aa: CASSPDRPYYGYTF
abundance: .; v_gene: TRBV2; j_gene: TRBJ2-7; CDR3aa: CASIRTGNYEQYF
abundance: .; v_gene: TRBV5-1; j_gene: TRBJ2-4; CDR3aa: CASSLGQEVKNIQYF
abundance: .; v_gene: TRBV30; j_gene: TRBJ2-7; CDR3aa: CAWSTTGFYEQYF